This TCR beta chain was sequenced in a study of OX40 agonist ivuxolimab in advanced cancers. Study-wide findings and caveats: Certain nonresponding patients likewise had low normalized T-cell clonal expansion.

Germline CDR1 SEHNR, CDR2 FQNEAQ (reference sequence). The length of the CDR3 is 13 residues. The ends were cut back, 4 bases at V and 0 bases at J, with 7 bases in the middle. A word on this clone: The antigen is unknown.

Clones were read by immunoSEQ multiplex PCR, and TCRdb kept only the in-frame ones, dropping some. The sample yields over 55,000 clones, approximately 94% seen once. Specimen: CD4+ or CD8+ T cells sorted from blood, collected in a trial of the OX40 agonist ivuxolimab. This clonotype originated in an adult with an advanced solid tumor such as melanoma, head and neck, liver or kidney cancer. The chain has TRBV7-9 and TRBJ2-7; D is undetermined. The CDR3 DNA reads as TGTGCCAGCAGCTCTTGGGGCTCCTACGAGCAGTACTTC. This translates into CASSSWGSYEQYF.